This entry features one T cell receptor beta chain sequence. Germline CDR1 reads MGHRA; CDR2 reads YSYEKL. V lost 0 bases, J lost 7 bases, and 13 bases lay in between. This CDR3 spans 15 amino acids. Generated by immunoSEQ multiplex PCR, the TCRdb table keeps only in-frame clones and is missing some. The data contain 10,000 to 15,000 clones, over 75% of them seen just once; the ten biggest clones take up approximately 22%. Every one of the patients relapsed after autologous stem cell transplantation (brentuximab vedotin exposure was variable). This sample was included in a study of PD-1 blockade in classical Hodgkin lymphoma.

V and J are TRBV4-1 and TRBJ2-1, with unresolved D. Sequenced here: peripheral blood mononuclear cells (PBMCs), sampled at baseline. The sequence was collected from a human donor with classical Hodgkin lymphoma. The CDR3 DNA follows: TGCGCCAGCAGCCAAGATTTCGGATTTGAAAATGAGCAGTTCTTC. Its translation: CASSQDFGFENEQFF.